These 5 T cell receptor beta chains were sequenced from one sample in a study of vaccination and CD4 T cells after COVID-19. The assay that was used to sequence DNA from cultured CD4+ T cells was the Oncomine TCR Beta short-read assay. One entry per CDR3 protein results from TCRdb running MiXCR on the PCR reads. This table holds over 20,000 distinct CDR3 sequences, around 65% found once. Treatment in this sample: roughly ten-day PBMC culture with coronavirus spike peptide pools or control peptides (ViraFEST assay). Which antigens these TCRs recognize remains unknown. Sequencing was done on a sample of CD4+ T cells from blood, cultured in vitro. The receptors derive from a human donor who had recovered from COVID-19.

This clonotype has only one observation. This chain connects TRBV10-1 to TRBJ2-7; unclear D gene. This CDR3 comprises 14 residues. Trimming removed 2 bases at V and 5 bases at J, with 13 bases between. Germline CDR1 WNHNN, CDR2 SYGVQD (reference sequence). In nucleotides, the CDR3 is TGCGCCAGCAGTGAGGGTCCACCCCGTGACGAGCAGTACTTC. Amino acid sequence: CASSEGPPRDEQYF.

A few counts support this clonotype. The CDR3 loop reads CASSGRNQETQYF. The CDR3 DNA reads as TGTGCCAGCAGTGGGAGGAACCAAGAGACCCAGTACTTC. The rearrangement links TRBV27 to TRBJ2-5, with TRBD2 as a possible D gene (6 bases). The CDR3 is 13 residues long. V dropped 5 bases and J dropped 0 bases, with 7 bases sitting between them. CDR1 MNHEY and CDR2 SMNVEV come from the germline V gene (reference sequence).

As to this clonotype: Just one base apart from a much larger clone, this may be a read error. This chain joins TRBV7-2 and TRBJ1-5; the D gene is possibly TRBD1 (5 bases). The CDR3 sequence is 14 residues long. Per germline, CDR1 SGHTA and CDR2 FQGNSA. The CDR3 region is CASSSQGSNPPQHF. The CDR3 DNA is TGTGCCAGCAGCTCCCAGGGTAGCAATCCGCCCCAGCATTTT.

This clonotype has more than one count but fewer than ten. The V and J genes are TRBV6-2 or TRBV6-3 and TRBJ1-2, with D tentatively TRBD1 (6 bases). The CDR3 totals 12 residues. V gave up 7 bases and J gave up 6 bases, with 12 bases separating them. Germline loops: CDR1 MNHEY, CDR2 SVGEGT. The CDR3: CASTPDSHGYTF. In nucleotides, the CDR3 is TGTGCCAGCACCCCGGACAGTCATGGCTACACCTTC.

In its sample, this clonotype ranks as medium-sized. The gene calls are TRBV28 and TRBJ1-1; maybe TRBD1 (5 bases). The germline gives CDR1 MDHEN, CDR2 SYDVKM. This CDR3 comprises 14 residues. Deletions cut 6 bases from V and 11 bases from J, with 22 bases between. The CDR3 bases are TGTGCCAGCAGCCGAACCCTGACAGTGTATGCGGCTTTCTTT. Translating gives CASSRTLTVYAAFF.